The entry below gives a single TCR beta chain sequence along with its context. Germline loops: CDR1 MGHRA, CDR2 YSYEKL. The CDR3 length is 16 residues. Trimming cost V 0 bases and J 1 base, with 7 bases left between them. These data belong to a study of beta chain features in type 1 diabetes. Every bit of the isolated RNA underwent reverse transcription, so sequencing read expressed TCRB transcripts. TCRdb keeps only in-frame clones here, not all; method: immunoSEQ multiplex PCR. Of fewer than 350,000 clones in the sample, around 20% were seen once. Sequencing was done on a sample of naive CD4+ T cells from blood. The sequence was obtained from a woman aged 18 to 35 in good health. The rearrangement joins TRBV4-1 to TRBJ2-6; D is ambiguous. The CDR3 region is CASSQELRSGANVLTF. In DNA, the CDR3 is TGCGCCAGCAGCCAAGAACTTCGGTCTGGGGCCAACGTCCTGACTTTC.